The rows below give T cell receptor beta chains drawn from one sample of a study of OX40 agonist ivuxolimab in advanced cancers. The assay was immunoSEQ multiplex PCR, and TCRdb's table has in-frame clones only and misses some. The sample lists tens of thousands of clones; more than 75% were seen once. Sequencing used CD4+ or CD8+ T cells sorted from blood, obtained in a trial of the OX40 agonist ivuxolimab. The receptors shown here come from an adult with an advanced solid tumor such as melanoma, head and neck, liver or kidney cancer. Both conserved end residues are part of each CDR3. The D gene is left open where the match is weak. Clone sizes are given selectively: once, few, many, or a class where the clone is expanded.

>NA|TRBV9|NA|TRBJ2-7
TGTGCCACCCAGGACTACGAGCAGTACTTC
CATQDYEQYF
>NA|TRBV7-9|NA|TRBJ2-2
TGTGCCAGCAGCTTAGCGTTGGCCGGGGAGCTGTTTTTT
CASSLALAGELFF
>NA|TRBV7-3|NA|TRBJ2-2
TGTGCCAGCAGCCCGCAGACCATCACCGGGGAGCTGTTTTTT
CASSPQTITGELFF
>NA|TRBV2|TRBD1|TRBJ2-5
TGTGCCAGCAGTGAAGTCCGACAGGGCGGAGAGACCCAGTACTTC
CASSEVRQGGETQYF
>NA|TRBV5-1|NA|TRBJ1-3
TGCGCCAGCAGCTTGATGAGTAGCTCTGGAAACACCATATATTTT
CASSLMSSSGNTIYF
>NA|TRBV9|TRBD2|TRBJ2-7
TGTGCCAGCAGCGTGAGCGGGAGTGCATACGAGCAGTACTTC
CASSVSGSAYEQYF
>NA|TRBV25-1|NA|TRBJ2-3
TGTGCCAGCAGTCTCGGACGATATACGCAGTATTTT
CASSLGRYTQYF
>NA|TRBV28|NA|TRBJ1-5
TGTGCCAGCAGTTTACTCGGCAGACCTGAGGGCCAGCCCCAGCATTTT
CASSLLGRPEGQPQHF
>NA|TRBV2|TRBD2|TRBJ2-7
TGTGCCAGCAGTCTAGCGGGGGATTACGAGCAGTACTTC
CASSLAGDYEQYF
>NA|TRBV2|NA|TRBJ2-3
TGTGCCAGCAGAGAGGTCGATACGCAGTATTTT
CASREVDTQYF
>NA|TRBV7-2|TRBD1|TRBJ2-3
TGTGCCAGCAGCTTAGGGTGGCCAGGGGGCCCAGATACGCAGTATTTT
CASSLGWPGGPDTQYF
>NA|TRBV6-5|TRBD2|TRBJ2-7
TGTGCCAGCAGTTCGCGGGAGTCCTTCTCCTACGAGCAGTACTTC
CASSSRESFSYEQYF
>NA|TRBV5-1|TRBD2|TRBJ2-5
TGCGCCAGCAGCTTGGTGGGACTAGCGGAAGAGACCCAGTACTTC
CASSLVGLAEETQYF
>NA|TRBV29-1|TRBD1|TRBJ2-3
TGCAGCTCCTCCGTTGGGACAGGTAGCTCAGATACGCAGTATTTT
CSSSVGTGSSDTQYF
>NA|TRBV10-3|TRBD1|TRBJ2-7
TGTGCCATCAGCCTCGGACAGGGTTTCGAGGAGCAGTACTTC
CAISLGQGFEEQYF
>NA|TRBV29-1|NA|TRBJ2-3
TGCAGCGTGCCACAGGGATCTAGCACAGATACGCAGTATTTT
CSVPQGSSTDTQYF
>NA|TRBV10-3|NA|TRBJ1-4
TGTGCCATCAGCCGTGACGCCGCAGGAAATGAAAAACTGTTTTTT
CAISRDAAGNEKLFF
>once|TRBV28|TRBD1|TRBJ1-2
TGTGCCAGCAGTTTATATGGACAGGGACCTCGCTACACCTTC
CASSLYGQGPRYTF